The rows below give T cell receptor beta chains drawn from one sample of a study of post-analysis software for immune sequencing data. TCRdb passed the PCR reads through MiXCR, listing each CDR3 protein once. The profile covers 700,000 to 900,000 distinct CDR3 sequences, with around 42% appearing a single time and 4.9% taken by the ten largest. The material sequenced was blood. Receptors originate from a girl aged 10-17 years with multiple sclerosis. Each CDR3 is given with its conserved first and last residue.

v_gene: TRBV20-1; CDR3aa: CSARDPTRGTQYF
v_gene: TRBV27; CDR3aa: CASRPQGNTEAFF
v_gene: TRBV12-3/TRBV12-4; CDR3aa: CASSHTPGTSRTSDTQYF
v_gene: TRBV27; CDR3aa: CASSLGTDALYGYTF
v_gene: TRBV2; CDR3aa: CASSVGGVNSPLHF
v_gene: TRBV7-8; CDR3aa: CASRGLAGTKETQYF
v_gene: TRBV25-1; CDR3aa: CASSEKSGTQATNEQYF
v_gene: TRBV6-1; CDR3aa: CASSSRRTGTSGAVTQYF
v_gene: TRBV6-1; CDR3aa: CASSRGTPGLPYNEQFF
v_gene: TRBV5-1; CDR3aa: CAVRDRRTDTQYF
v_gene: TRBV6-2/TRBV6-3; CDR3aa: CASSYSMIAGAVAKNIQYF
v_gene: TRBV7-8; CDR3aa: CASSFGPFDLYEQYF
v_gene: TRBV20-1; CDR3aa: CSARQDRPRERYTF
v_gene: TRBV24-1; CDR3aa: CATRVRQTCTDTQYF